This TCR beta chain was profiled in a study of T cell responses to AZD1222 COVID-19 vaccine. Study findings and constraints: Spike-specific TCRs gained breadth and depth after people received two AZD1222 doses. Dominant at 160-218 and 743-854, vaccine-associated CD4 TCRs also spanned spike. Of spike-specific TCRs, nearly half reportedly target regions left unmutated in variants.

Clones were read by immunoSEQ multiplex PCR, and TCRdb kept only the in-frame ones, dropping some. The table shows about 140,000 clones, with 90% occurring only once. Turning to this clone: Antigen specificity is unknown.

V lost 1 base, J lost 1 base, and 9 bases lay in between. Germline V gives CDR1 MNHEY, CDR2 SMNVEV (reference sequence). This CDR3 has 15 amino acids. The rearrangement links TRBV27 to TRBJ2-3; D unclear. This sequence was found in an adult in good health. Sample: peripheral blood, taken on day 0 of AZD1222 vaccination. CDR3 nucleotide sequence: TGTGCCAGCAGTTTATTACCAGGAGGCACAGATACGCAGTATTTT. It codes for CASSLLPGGTDTQYF.